These 4 T cell receptor beta chains were sequenced from one sample in a study of T cell responses to AZD1222 COVID-19 vaccine. Clones were sequenced by immunoSEQ multiplex PCR, and TCRdb holds only the in-frame ones, with some missing. The sample has some 150,000 clones, roughly 92% seen once; the top ten hold about 1.3%. The input for sequencing was peripheral blood, taken on day 0 of AZD1222 vaccination. These receptors originate from an adult in good health.

The DNA for the CDR3 is TGCGCCAGCAGCCTCAGTCAGCCCCAGCATTTT. It encodes CASSLSQPQHF. The V and J genes are TRBV5-1 and TRBJ1-5; D unresolved. This CDR3 has 11 residues. V was trimmed by 4 bases and J by 6 bases, leaving 5 bases between them. Germline assignment: CDR1 SGHRS and CDR2 YFSETQ.

CDR3 nucleotides: TGCGCCAGCAGCCAAGATACAGTCCTCCGGGGTTCCTACAATGAGCAGTTCTTC. Amino acid sequence: CASSQDTVLRGSYNEQFF. The chain couples TRBV4-1 to TRBJ2-1; D might be TRBD2 (5 bases). Germline V gene lookup returns CDR1 MGHRA and CDR2 YSYEKL. The CDR3 totals 18 residues. Trimming left V 0 bases short and J 1 base short, with 16 bases between.

The rearrangement uses TRBV5-6 and TRBJ1-1, with 10 nucleotides matching TRBD1. V trimming: 3 bases; J trimming: 12 bases; junction bases outside the gene matches: 2. Germline V gene lookup returns CDR1 SGHDT and CDR2 YYEEEE. CDR3 size: 11 residues. DNA for the CDR3: TGTGCCAGCAGCTCGGGACAGGGGACTTTCTTT. As protein: CASSSGQGTFF.

This chain connects TRBV6-5 to TRBJ2-1, with D hard to call. The length of the CDR3 is 15 residues. In germline, CDR1 is MNHEY, CDR2 SVGAGI. The germline V and J ends were trimmed by 4 bases and 8 bases, with 18 bases remaining between them. CDR3 bases: TGTGCCAGCAGTTCGACTCAATCTAGGTTTGATGAGCAGTTCTTC. It yields the protein CASSSTQSRFDEQFF.